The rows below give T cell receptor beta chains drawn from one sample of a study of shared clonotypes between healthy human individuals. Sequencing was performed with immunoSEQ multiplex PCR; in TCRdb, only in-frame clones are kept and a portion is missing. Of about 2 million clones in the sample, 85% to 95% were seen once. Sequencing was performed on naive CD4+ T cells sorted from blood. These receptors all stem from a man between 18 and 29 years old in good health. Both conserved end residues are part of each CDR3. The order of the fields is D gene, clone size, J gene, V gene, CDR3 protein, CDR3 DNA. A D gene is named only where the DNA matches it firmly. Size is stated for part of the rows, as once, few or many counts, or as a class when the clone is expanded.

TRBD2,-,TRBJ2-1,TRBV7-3,CASSSNPTSGGALNEQFF,TGTGCCAGCAGTTCAAACCCAACTAGCGGGGGGGCATTGAATGAGCAGTTCTTC
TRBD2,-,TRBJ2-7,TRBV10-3,CAAGGTSGPYEQYF,TGTGCCGCCGGCGGGACTAGCGGGCCATACGAGCAGTACTTC
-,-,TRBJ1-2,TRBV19,CASSDYSYGYTF,TGTGCCAGTAGTGACTACTCCTATGGCTACACCTTC
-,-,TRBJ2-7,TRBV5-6,CASSLAAGAGYEQYF,TGTGCCAGCAGCTTGGCGGCAGGGGCCGGTTACGAGCAGTACTTC
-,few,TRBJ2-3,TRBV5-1,CASSGGGQNTDTQYF,TGCGCCAGCAGCGGCGGTGGACAGAACACAGATACGCAGTATTTT
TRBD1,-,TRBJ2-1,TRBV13,CASSRGQGTYNEQFF,TGTGCCAGCAGCCGAGGACAGGGTACGTACAATGAGCAGTTCTTC
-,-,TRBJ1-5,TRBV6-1,CASSELNPTRGIHSNQPQHF,TGTGCCAGCAGTGAATTAAATCCCACCCGGGGGATCCATAGCAATCAGCCCCAGCATTTT
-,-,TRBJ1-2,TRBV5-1,CASTELPDKNYGYTF,TGCGCCAGCACCGAGCTTCCTGACAAGAACTATGGCTACACCTTC
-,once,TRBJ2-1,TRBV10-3,CAISPVRNEQFF,TGTGCCATCAGTCCCGTTCGGAATGAGCAGTTCTTC
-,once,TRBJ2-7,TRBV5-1,CASSYTGLSYEQYF,TGCGCCAGCAGCTATACAGGTCTCTCTTACGAGCAGTACTTC
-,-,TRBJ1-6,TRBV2,CASSEVRQLVSPLHF,TGTGCCAGCAGTGAAGTGAGACAGTTAGTTTCACCCCTCCACTTT
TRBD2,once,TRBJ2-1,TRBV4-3,CASSQALAGGPKQFF,TGCGCCAGCAGCCAAGCTCTAGCGGGAGGGCCCAAGCAGTTCTTC
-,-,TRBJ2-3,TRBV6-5,CASSYSPNRAGDTQYF,TGTGCCAGCAGTTACTCTCCGAACAGGGCTGGAGATACGCAGTATTTT
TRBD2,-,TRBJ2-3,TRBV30,CAWSVRRTSGMFTDTQYF,TGTGCCTGGAGTGTACGAAGGACTAGCGGGATGTTCACAGATACGCAGTATTTT
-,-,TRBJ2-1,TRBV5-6,CASSLAVGVSYNEQFF,TGTGCCAGCAGCTTGGCCGTTGGGGTATCCTACAATGAGCAGTTCTTC
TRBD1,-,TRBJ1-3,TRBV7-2,CASSLWTGTLSGNTIYF,TGTGCCAGCAGCCTATGGACAGGGACCCTCTCTGGAAACACCATATATTTT
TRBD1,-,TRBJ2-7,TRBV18,CASAGTGAYEQYF,TGTGCCAGCGCCGGGACAGGAGCCTACGAGCAGTACTTC
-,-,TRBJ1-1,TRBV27,CASSLLAVSQQNTEAFF,TGTGCCAGCAGTTTATTGGCAGTGTCCCAACAGAACACTGAAGCTTTCTTT
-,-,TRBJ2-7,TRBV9,CASSTNPGPEQYF,TGTGCCAGCAGCACCAATCCAGGTCCCGAGCAGTACTTC
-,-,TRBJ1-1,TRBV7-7,CASSSQWNTEAFF,TGTGCTAGCAGCTCGCAGTGGAACACTGAAGCTTTCTTT
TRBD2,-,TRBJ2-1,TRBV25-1,CASSELGGSRYEQFF,TGTGCCAGCAGTGAATTGGGCGGGAGCCGGTATGAGCAGTTCTTC
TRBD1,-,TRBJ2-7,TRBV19,CASSPRQGTYEQYF,TGTGCCAGTAGTCCCCGACAGGGGACCTACGAGCAGTACTTC
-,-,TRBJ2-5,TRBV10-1,CASSPGTIQETQYF,TGCGCCAGCAGCCCAGGGACAATCCAAGAGACCCAGTACTTC
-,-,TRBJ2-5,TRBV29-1,CSVGAQETQYF,TGCAGCGTCGGGGCCCAAGAGACCCAGTACTTC
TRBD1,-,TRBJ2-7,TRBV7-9,CASSRRDRGLYEQYF,TGTGCCAGCAGCCGCCGGGACAGGGGTTTATACGAGCAGTACTTC
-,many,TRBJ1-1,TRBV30,CAWSVVNTEAFF,TGTGCCTGGAGTGTTGTGAACACTGAAGCTTTCTTT
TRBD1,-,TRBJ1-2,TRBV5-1,CASSLGVGQESAGYTF,TGCGCCAGCAGCCTGGGGGTCGGACAGGAGTCGGCGGGCTACACCTTC
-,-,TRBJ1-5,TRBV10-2,CASSERNNQPQHF,TGCGCCAGCAGTGAGAGGAACAATCAGCCCCAGCATTTT
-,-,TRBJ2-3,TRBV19,CASSGDKENTDTQYF,TGTGCCAGTAGTGGGGACAAGGAAAACACAGATACGCAGTATTTT
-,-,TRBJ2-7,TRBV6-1,CASSDGPYEQYF,TGTGCCAGCAGTGACGGTCCCTACGAGCAGTACTTC
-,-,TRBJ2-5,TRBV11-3,CASRKTTRSQETQYF,TGTGCCAGCAGAAAAACAACTAGGTCTCAAGAGACCCAGTACTTC
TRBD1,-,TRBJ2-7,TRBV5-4,CASSLRQGASYEQYF,TGTGCCAGCAGCTTGCGGCAGGGGGCTTCCTACGAGCAGTACTTC
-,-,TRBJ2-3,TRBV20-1,CSASRDTQYF,TGCAGTGCTAGCCGGGATACGCAGTATTTT
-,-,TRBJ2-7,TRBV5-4,CASSSQGSSSYEQYF,TGTGCCAGCAGCTCTCAGGGTTCGAGCTCCTACGAGCAGTACTTC
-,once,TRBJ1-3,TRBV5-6,CASSLGSGNTIYF,TGTGCCAGCAGCTTGGGCAGTGGAAACACCATATATTTT
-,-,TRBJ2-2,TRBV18,CASSPMGGLNAGELFF,TGTGCCAGCTCACCGATGGGGGGTCTCAACGCCGGGGAGCTGTTTTTT
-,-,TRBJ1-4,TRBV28,CASSPPGIAAKLFF,TGTGCCAGCAGTCCCCCCGGCATTGCAGCAAAGTTGTTTTTT